The 28 T cell receptor beta chains given below trace back to one sample, sequenced in a study of OX40 agonist ivuxolimab in advanced cancers. Assay: immunoSEQ multiplex PCR; the TCRdb copy retains only in-frame clones and omits some. The sample lists over 40,000 clones, about 85% occurring once. This material consisted of CD4+ or CD8+ T cells sorted from blood, taken in a trial of the OX40 agonist ivuxolimab. These TCRs come from an adult with an advanced solid tumor such as melanoma, head and neck, liver or kidney cancer.

DNA for the CDR3: TGCGCCAGCAGTATGGGGGTGGGTGGCACTGAAGCTTTCTTT. This codes for CASSMGVGGTEAFF. The V call is TRBV5-1, the J call TRBJ1-1, with D possibly TRBD1 on 5 matching bases. Germline V gene data show CDR1 as SGHRS and CDR2 as YFSETQ. The CDR3 runs 14 residues. Trimming cost V 5 bases and J 4 bases, with 15 bases left between them.

This chain joins TRBV6-5 and TRBJ2-1; 10 positions match TRBD2. Germline-derived CDR1 and CDR2 are MNHEY and SVGAGI. The CDR3 extends over 15 amino acids. The J segment lost 5 bases and the V segment lost 0 bases, leaving 1 base of the junction unmatched. CDR3 nucleotide sequence: TGTGCCAGCAGTTACTCACTAGCGGGGCACAATGAGCAGTTCTTC. Translated: CASSYSLAGHNEQFF.

This chain uses TRBV25-1 with TRBJ2-3; the D gene is possibly TRBD2 (7 bases). Trimming removed 7 bases at V and 6 bases at J, with 17 bases between. The CDR3 is 14 residues long. In germline, CDR1 is MGHDK, CDR2 SYGVNS. CDR3 sequence reads: CASTQPGGADTQYF. The CDR3 bases are TGTGCCAGCACCCAGCCGGGGGGCGCGGATACGCAGTATTTT. Using reference TRBV25-1 and TRBJ2-3 for the parts outside the CDR3, the full variable domain is EADIYQTPRYLVIGTGKKITLECSQTMGHDKMYWYQQDPGMELHLIHYSYGVNSTEKGDLSSESTVSRIRTEHFPLTLESARPSHTSQYLCASTQPGGADTQYFGPGTRLTVL.

This clone is deemed medium-sized. This CDR3 reads CASSLSSGGSYEQYF. The CDR3, as DNA: TGCGCCAGCAGCTTGTCCTCGGGCGGGAGTTACGAGCAGTACTTC. The rearrangement joins TRBV5-1 to TRBJ2-7, with TRBD2 matching 7 bases. Looked up from germline, CDR1 is SGHRS and CDR2 is YFSETQ. The CDR3 has 15 residues. Trimming cost V 1 base and J 4 bases; bases outside gene matches: 8.

This clone appeared a few times. This specimen includes other DNA sequences encoding the same CDR3. V is TRBV4-3 and J is TRBJ2-1; D not certain. Trimming removed 0 bases from V and 2 bases from J, with 14 bases in between. CDR3 size: 17 residues. Per the germline V gene, CDR1 is LGHNA and CDR2 is YSLEER. The CDR3 nucleotides are TGCGCCAGCAGCCAAGATAGGAAGGTAAATACCTACAATGAGCAGTTCTTC. It specifies CASSQDRKVNTYNEQFF.

Only one count was recorded for this clone. This chain uses TRBV4-3 with TRBJ1-2; no clear D. The V and J ends lost 3 bases and 1 base respectively, with 9 bases between them. The CDR3 sequence is 14 residues long. Germline assignment: CDR1 LGHNA and CDR2 YSLEER. The CDR3 DNA reads TGCGCCAGCAGCCACCAAGTAGTTAACTATGGCTACACCTTC. This codes for CASSHQVVNYGYTF.

The chain carries TRBV5-4 and TRBJ2-7; a possible D gene is TRBD1 (5 bases). Germline V gene data show CDR1 as SGHNT and CDR2 as YYREEE (reference sequence). Trimming left V 3 bases short and J 2 bases short, with 9 bases between. This CDR3 is built from 13 residues. The CDR3 is CASSSRQPYEQYF. Here the CDR3 DNA reads TGTGCCAGCAGCTCCCGACAGCCCTACGAGCAGTACTTC. Full variable domain (remainder filled in from reference TRBV5-4 and TRBJ2-7): ETGVTQSPTHLIKTRGQQVTLRCSSQSGHNTVSWYQQALGQGPQFIFQYYREEENGRGNFPPRFSGLQFPNYSSELNVNALELDDSALYLCASSSRQPYEQYFGPGTRLTVT.

About this clone: The junction departs from the called germline gene at one end, perhaps through a read error. The chain joins TRBV7-2 to TRBJ2-7, with 8 positions matching TRBD1. Per germline, CDR1 SGHTA and CDR2 FQGNSA. The CDR3 spans 15 residues. CDR3 DNA sequence: TGCGCCAGCAGCCAAGATTTTTTGGCAGGGGGCAGGCAGTACTTC. Translation gives CASSQDFLAGGRQYF.

The V call is TRBV7-6, the J call TRBJ2-5; D unclear. The CDR3 spans 15 residues. Germline CDR1 is SGHVS and CDR2 is FNYEAQ. The ends were cut back, 1 base at V and 0 bases at J, with 9 bases in the middle. CDR3 DNA: TGTGCCAGCAGCTTAGAGACAAGCTACCAAGAGACCCAGTACTTC. This encodes CASSLETSYQETQYF.

This clone has only a few counts. The rearrangement joins TRBV5-1 to TRBJ2-5; 9 nucleotides match TRBD1. V trimming: 4 bases; J trimming: 3 bases; junction bases outside the gene matches: 10. Germline V gives CDR1 SGHRS, CDR2 YFSETQ. This CDR3 comprises 16 residues. CDR3 DNA: TGCGCCAGCAGCCCTGGGGGGACAGGGCGGAAAGAGACCCAGTACTTC. Protein sequence: CASSPGGTGRKETQYF.

This chain uses TRBV6-1 with TRBJ2-5, with D possibly matching TRBD1 (5 bases). V was clipped by 5 bases and J by 2 bases, with 12 bases between them. The CDR3 consists of 14 residues. The germline V gene encodes CDR1 MNHNS and CDR2 SASEGT. DNA of the CDR3: TGTGCCAGCAGTATATCACAGGTACAAGAGACCCAGTACTTC. This sequence encodes CASSISQVQETQYF.

The chain couples TRBV6-5 to TRBJ1-2; 7 bases map to TRBD1. Germline lookup yields CDR1 MNHEY and CDR2 SVGAGI. With 2 bases clipped from V and 6 bases from J, the junction kept 6 bases outside the gene matches. This CDR3 has 14 amino acids. The CDR3 sequence: CASSYQGGADGYTF. CDR3 sequence (DNA): TGTGCCAGCAGTTACCAGGGGGGAGCGGATGGCTACACCTTC.

The rearrangement links TRBV6-1 to TRBJ1-2, with 11 bases identical to TRBD1. Germline-derived CDR1 and CDR2 are MNHNS and SASEGT. V dropped 4 bases and J dropped 0; count of bases not matched to a gene: 10. CDR3 length: 18 residues. CDR3 sequence reads: CASSALHPGQGANYGYTF. The CDR3 nucleotides are TGTGCCAGCAGTGCTCTTCACCCGGGACAGGGGGCTAACTATGGCTACACCTTC.

The CDR3 DNA follows: TGCGCCAGCAGCCCCCCCCCGGACGGGGAAAACTATGGCTACACCTTC. Protein product: CASSPPPDGENYGYTF. V is TRBV23-1 and J is TRBJ1-2; D call uncertain. TRBV23-1 carries the ORF label, with uncertain function. The CDR3 has 16 residues. V was shortened by 6 bases and J by 2 bases, with 19 bases between the two germline ends.

The chain links TRBV28 to TRBJ1-1; D perhaps matches TRBD1 (5 bases). The CDR3 totals 13 residues. Germline V gene lookup returns CDR1 MDHEN and CDR2 SYDVKM. The V and J ends lost 7 bases and 14 bases respectively, with 23 bases between them. CDR3 sequence reads: CASTHNRGFVGFF. CDR3 nucleotide sequence: TGTGCCAGCACCCATAACCGGGGGTTCGTTGGCTTCTTT.

This clone has a handful of counts. The chain joins TRBV15 to TRBJ2-2; no clear D. Germline CDR1 LNHNV, CDR2 YYDKDF (reference sequence). V lost 3 bases, J lost 8 bases, and 7 bases lay in between. This CDR3 region has 12 residues. The CDR3 sequence: CATSRPPGELFF. The CDR3 DNA follows: TGTGCCACCAGCAGGCCCCCGGGGGAGCTGTTTTTT.

The gene calls are TRBV5-4 and TRBJ1-1; unclear D gene. The germline V gene has CDR1 SGHNT and CDR2 YYREEE (reference sequence). The length of the CDR3 is 15 residues. V dropped 5 bases and J dropped 7 bases, with 21 bases sitting between them. The DNA for the CDR3 is TGTGCCAGCAGAACCCAAGGAGGGCTGATTGGTGAAGCTTTCTTT. Amino acid sequence: CASRTQGGLIGEAFF.

This chain uses TRBV4-1 with TRBJ2-1; 16 bases fit TRBD2. This CDR3 spans 19 amino acids. Germline trimming cut 3 bases from V and 7 bases from J; bases unmatched to any gene: 12. Per the germline V gene, CDR1 is MGHRA and CDR2 is YSYEKL. Here the CDR3 DNA reads TGCGCCAGCAGCCACCCGGGACTAGCGGGAGGGCCTATATGGAATGAGCAGTTCTTC. Its translation: CASSHPGLAGGPIWNEQFF.

This chain joins TRBV16 and TRBJ2-7; D call uncertain. This CDR3 comprises 14 residues. Trimming left V 2 bases short and J 4 bases short, with 12 bases between. Per germline, CDR1 KGHSY and CDR2 FQNENV. CDR3 nucleotide sequence: TGTGCCAGCAGCCAAGGCGGAGTTGGGTACGAGCAGTACTTC. It is translated as CASSQGGVGYEQYF.

The V gene is TRBV10-1, the J gene TRBJ2-1; the D gene could be TRBD1 or TRBD2 (8 bases each). This CDR3 comprises 16 residues. V was shortened by 2 bases and J by 7 bases, with 18 bases between the two germline ends. Germline values: CDR1 WNHNN, CDR2 SYGVQD (reference sequence). The CDR3 loop reads CASSEVPGGGGNEQFF. The DNA of the CDR3 is TGCGCCAGCAGTGAGGTTCCAGGGGGCGGGGGGAATGAGCAGTTCTTC.

The chain uses TRBV5-1 and TRBJ1-4; 11 nucleotides agree with TRBD1. CDR1 is SGHRS and CDR2 is YFSETQ in the germline V gene. This CDR3 spans 17 amino acids. The ends lost 0 bases at V and 3 bases at J; junction bases unmatched: 4. The CDR3 loop is CASSLGTGGSANEKLFF. In DNA form, the CDR3 reads TGCGCCAGCAGCTTGGGGACAGGGGGCTCGGCTAATGAAAAACTGTTTTTT.

The chain uses TRBV7-8 and TRBJ2-1; perhaps TRBD2 as D (7 bases). Germline V gives CDR1 SGHVS, CDR2 FQNEAQ. CDR3 size: 15 residues. Trimming took 1 base from V and 4 from J, leaving 11 bases between them. CDR3 sequence: CASSLGTRGYNEQFF. In DNA, the CDR3 is TGTGCCAGCAGCTTAGGGACTAGGGGGTACAATGAGCAGTTCTTC.

This clone has more than one count but fewer than ten. The chain combines TRBV30 with TRBJ1-6; 9 bases are shared with TRBD1. Unmatched junction bases numbered 6, after V lost 3 bases and J lost 9 bases. Germline loops: CDR1 GTSNPN, CDR2 SVGIG (reference sequence). This CDR3 has 14 amino acids. In nucleotides, the CDR3 is TGTGCCTGGAGCTTAGGACAGGGGATTTCACCCCTCCACTTT. As protein: CAWSLGQGISPLHF.

The chain couples TRBV7-2 to TRBJ2-3; D is perhaps TRBD1 or TRBD2 (5 bases each). The germline CDR1 and CDR2 sequences are SGHTA and FQGNSA. The germline V and J ends were trimmed by 2 bases and 5 bases, with 17 bases remaining between them. The CDR3 sequence is 16 residues long. The CDR3 protein is CASSLILGELGDTQYF. For the CDR3, the DNA is TGTGCCAGCAGCTTAATATTGGGGGAGCTTGGAGATACGCAGTATTTT.

The chain has TRBV7-6 and TRBJ2-2, with 9 positions matching TRBD2. Germline values: CDR1 SGHVS, CDR2 FNYEAQ. With 5 bases clipped from V and 4 bases from J, the junction kept 5 bases outside the gene matches. CDR3 length: 15 residues. CDR3 region: CASSPSGRPTGELFF. In DNA form, the CDR3 reads TGTGCCAGCAGCCCCAGCGGGAGGCCCACCGGGGAGCTGTTTTTT.

The chain couples TRBV28 to TRBJ1-1; no definite D call. CDR1 and CDR2 (germline): MDHEN, SYDVKM. The CDR3 extends over 12 amino acids. V shed 3 bases and J shed 4 bases, with 6 bases lying between them. The CDR3 region is CASSFGGTEAFF. Written as DNA, the CDR3 is TGTGCCAGCAGTTTTGGAGGCACTGAAGCTTTCTTT.

The chain joins TRBV9 to TRBJ1-2, with D hard to call. V shed 4 bases and J shed 4 bases, with 11 bases lying between them. Germline CDR1 reads SGDLS; CDR2 reads YYNGEE. The CDR3 runs to 13 residues. The CDR3 is CASSRRESYGYTF. The CDR3 DNA reads TGTGCCAGCAGCCGCCGGGAAAGCTATGGCTACACCTTC.

The V and J genes are TRBV29-1 and TRBJ2-1; unclear D gene. The V end was cut by 4 bases, the J end by 15 bases, with 13 bases between. The CDR3 runs 10 residues. Germline V lookup: CDR1 SQVTM, CDR2 ANQGSEA. CDR3 amino acids: CSVVVRRRFF. Written as DNA, the CDR3 is TGCAGCGTTGTTGTCCGTCGGAGGTTCTTC.